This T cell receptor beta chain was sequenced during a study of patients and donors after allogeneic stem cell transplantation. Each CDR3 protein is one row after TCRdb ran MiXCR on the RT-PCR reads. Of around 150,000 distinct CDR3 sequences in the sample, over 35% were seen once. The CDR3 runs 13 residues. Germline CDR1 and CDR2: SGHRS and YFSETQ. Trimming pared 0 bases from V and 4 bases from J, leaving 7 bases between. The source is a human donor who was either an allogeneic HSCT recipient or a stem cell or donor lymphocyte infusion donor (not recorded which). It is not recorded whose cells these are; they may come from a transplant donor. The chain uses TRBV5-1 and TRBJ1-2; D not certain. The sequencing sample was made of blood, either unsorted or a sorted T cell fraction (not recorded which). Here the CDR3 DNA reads TGCGCCAGCAGCTTGGATGCTATCTATGGCTACACCTTC. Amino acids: CASSLDAIYGYTF.